The 29 T cell receptor beta chains below come from one sample, sequenced in a study of cytomegalovirus exposure and HLA in healthy donors. Both 60 Vbeta primers and 13 Jbeta primers went into the PCR. The method was immunoSEQ multiplex PCR; TCRdb's version includes in-frame clones alone and lacks a portion of them. The sample lists roughly 120,000 clones, roughly three quarters seen once, with approximately 2% in the top ten. Sequencing was performed on PBMCs. The receptor set was obtained from a man between 18 and 35 years old in good health and CMV-seronegative.

This clone was seen just once. The V gene is TRBV5-5, the J gene TRBJ2-7, with 9 nucleotides matching TRBD1. The germline V gene encodes CDR1 SGHKS and CDR2 YYEKEE (reference sequence). J lost 1 base, V lost 4 bases, and 3 bases had no gene match. The CDR3 contains 14 residues. The CDR3 loop reads CASSPGQGSYEQYV. The CDR3 DNA reads TGTGCCAGCAGCCCGGGACAGGGATCCTACGAGCAGTACGTC.

This clone was seen just once. The chain has TRBV7-6 and TRBJ2-5; TRBD1 agrees at 8 bases. The DNA end is more similar to TRBJ2-7, so the J call may be wrong. The CDR3 has 12 residues. CDR1 and CDR2 from the germline V gene are SGHVS and FNYEAQ. The CDR3, as DNA: TGTGCCAGCAGCACGGACAGGGTCGAGCAGTACTTC. Translated: CASSTDRVEQYF.

CDR3 bases: TGTGCCACCGGGACTAGCGAGCACTACGAGCAGTACTTC. Residues: CATGTSEHYEQYF. The chain couples TRBV6-5 to TRBJ2-5; 10 bases are a match to TRBD2. The J call could be wrong; TRBJ2-7 is a better fit for the DNA end. This CDR3 is 13 amino acids long. The germline gives CDR1 MNHEY, CDR2 SVGAGI.

The chain uses TRBV5-1 and TRBJ1-4, with D possibly matching TRBD1 (6 bases). This CDR3 is built from 15 residues. Per the germline V gene, CDR1 is SGHRS and CDR2 is YFSETQ. Trimming removed 4 bases at V and 3 bases at J, with 13 bases between. The CDR3 is CASSRSGEANEKLFF. The CDR3 nucleotides read TGCGCCAGCAGCCGCTCAGGGGAAGCTAATGAAAAACTGTTTTTT.

This chain connects TRBV7-9 to TRBJ1-5; D is uncertain. CDR3 length: 15 amino acids. Germline V gene sequence: CDR1 SEHNR, CDR2 FQNEAQ (reference sequence). Trimming pared 4 bases from V and 5 bases from J, leaving 15 bases between. Here the CDR3 reads CASSSLNSWDQPQHF. CDR3 nucleotides: TGTGCCAGCAGCTCCCTAAACAGTTGGGATCAGCCCCAGCATTTT.

The chain employs TRBV18 and TRBJ1-2; no reliable D call. Germline loops: CDR1 KGHSH, CDR2 LQKENI. Trimming removed 6 bases from V and 2 bases from J, with 7 bases in between. CDR3 length equals 12 residues. The CDR3 bases are TGTGCCAGCTCGACAAACAACTATGGCTACACCTTC. Translating gives CASSTNNYGYTF.

The J gene is TRBJ2-5, the V gene TRBV30; 7 bases align to TRBD2. The CDR3 is 13 amino acids. Germline V lookup: CDR1 GTSNPN, CDR2 SVGIG (reference sequence). V trimming: 6 bases; J trimming: 2 bases; junction bases outside the gene matches: 6. DNA of the CDR3: TGTGCCTGCACCAGCGGGGTACAAGAGACCCAGTACTTC. Its protein is CACTSGVQETQYF. The variable domain in full, with the rest retrieved from reference TRBV30 and TRBJ2-5, is SQTIHQWPATLVQPVGSPLSLECTVEGTSNPNLYWYRQAAGRGLQLLFYSVGIGQISSEVPQNLSASRPQDRQFILSSKKLLLSDSGFYLCACTSGVQETQYFGPGTRLLVL.

This clone was observed a few times. The V call is TRBV6-5, the J call TRBJ2-7; tentative D call: TRBD1 (6 bases). The CDR3 consists of 13 residues. V was clipped by 4 bases and J by 2 bases, with 9 bases between them. Germline assignment: CDR1 MNHEY and CDR2 SVGAGI. Here the CDR3 reads CASSWGPTYEQYF. Written as DNA, the CDR3 is TGTGCCAGCAGTTGGGGGCCGACCTACGAGCAGTACTTC.

This chain uses TRBV6-5 with TRBJ2-5, with 13 bases matching TRBD2. CDR3 length equals 15 residues. CDR1 is MNHEY, CDR2 SVGAGI, per germline. V was clipped by 5 bases and J by 5 bases; unmatched bases: 5. The CDR3: CASSRLAGGGETQYF. CDR3 sequence (DNA): TGTGCCAGCAGTCGACTAGCGGGAGGAGGGGAGACCCAGTACTTC.

J is TRBJ2-7 and V is TRBV7-9; D might be TRBD2 (5 bases). The V end lost 4 bases, the J end lost 3 bases, and 10 bases lay between the germline ends. Germline values: CDR1 SEHNR, CDR2 FQNEAQ (reference sequence). This CDR3 has 13 residues. The CDR3 DNA is TGTGCCAGCAGCTCTCGGACTGGCTACGAGCAGTACGTC. Protein product: CASSSRTGYEQYV.

This chain links TRBV5-5 with TRBJ2-7; 9 positions match TRBD2. Germline V gene sequence: CDR1 SGHKS, CDR2 YYEKEE (reference sequence). The CDR3 runs to 15 residues. With V trimmed by 5 bases and J by 1 base, 7 bases remained unmatched. The CDR3 reads CASRLNSGGSYEQYV. CDR3 in DNA: TGTGCCAGCAGATTAAATAGCGGGGGTTCCTACGAGCAGTACGTC.

J is TRBJ2-5 and V is TRBV7-8; D remains ambiguous. Germline V gene sequence: CDR1 SGHVS, CDR2 FQNEAQ. This CDR3 contains 13 residues. The V end lost 5 bases, the J end lost 7 bases, and 14 bases lay between the germline ends. In nucleotides, the CDR3 is TGTGCCAGCAGCCCCCCCCGGGTTGGGACCCAGTACTTC. This sequence encodes CASSPPRVGTQYF.

This rearrangement joins TRBV11-2 to TRBJ1-1; 7 nucleotides align to TRBD1. The V and J ends lost 5 bases and 4 bases, in that order; junction bases with no gene match: 4. The CDR3 is made up of 13 amino acids. CDR1 is SGHAT and CDR2 is FQNNGV in the germline V gene. CDR3 coding DNA: TGTGCCAGCAGCCATACAGGGGCCACTGAAGCTTTCTTT. Its translation is CASSHTGATEAFF.

The chain couples TRBV5-5 to TRBJ1-3; D is perhaps TRBD1 (6 bases). Germline values: CDR1 SGHKS, CDR2 YYEKEE (reference sequence). The ends were cut back, 2 bases at V and 4 bases at J, with 13 bases in the middle. The CDR3 spans 15 residues. The chain's CDR3 is CASSFDQGLGNTIYF. CDR3 nucleotide sequence: TGTGCCAGCAGCTTCGATCAGGGGCTAGGAAACACCATATATTTT.

This sequence joins TRBV7-2 and TRBJ1-5, with no clear D. The CDR3 is 15 amino acids. Germline lookup yields CDR1 SGHTA and CDR2 FQGNSA. Trimming took 0 bases from V and 2 from J, leaving 8 bases between them. CDR3 DNA: TGTGCCAGCAGCTTAGCAGCGTATGGCAATCAGCCCCAGCATTTT. This translates into CASSLAAYGNQPQHF.

This chain joins TRBV6-1 and TRBJ2-3; TRBD1 is a possible D gene (5 bases). Looked up from germline, CDR1 is MNHNS and CDR2 is SASEGT. The CDR3 contains 13 residues. V dropped 6 bases and J dropped 4 bases, with 11 bases sitting between them. The CDR3 sequence is CASSKTVPDTQYF. The DNA of the CDR3 is TGTGCCAGCAGCAAGACAGTACCAGATACGCAGTATTTT.

This chain connects TRBV6-5 to TRBJ2-1, with D perhaps matching TRBD2 (5 bases). This CDR3 comprises 13 residues. Germline V gene sequence: CDR1 MNHEY, CDR2 SVGAGI. V was trimmed by 5 bases and J by 3 bases, leaving 8 bases between them. CDR3 sequence reads: CASSDSDYNEQFF. The DNA for the CDR3 is TGTGCCAGCAGTGATAGCGACTACAATGAGCAGTTCTTC.

The chain recombines TRBV9 with TRBJ2-7, with 9 bases that match TRBD2. This CDR3 has 14 amino acids. Per germline, CDR1 SGDLS and CDR2 YYNGEE. Germline trimming cut 4 bases from V and 3 bases from J; bases unmatched to any gene: 5. CDR3 residues: CASSPRTSDYEQYF. The DNA of the CDR3 is TGTGCCAGCAGCCCACGGACTAGCGACTACGAGCAGTACTTC.

The chain joins TRBV12-5 to TRBJ2-5; D ambiguous. CDR3 length: 13 residues. The ends were cut back, 1 base at V and 5 bases at J, with 8 bases in the middle. The germline gives CDR1 LGHNT, CDR2 FRNRAP. CDR3 in DNA: TGTGCTAGTGGTTTGGATGTGGAGGAGACCCAGTACTTC. Translated, it gives CASGLDVEETQYF.

This rearrangement joins TRBV5-1 to TRBJ2-5; tentatively, D is TRBD1 (8 bases). Deletions cut 0 bases from V and 5 bases from J, with 14 bases between. This CDR3 has 15 amino acids. The germline gives CDR1 SGHRS, CDR2 YFSETQ. In nucleotides, the CDR3 is TGCGCCAGCAGCTTGGAAACAGGGGGAGGGGAGACCCAGTACTTC. Translation gives CASSLETGGGETQYF.

The rearrangement links TRBV5-1 to TRBJ1-1; D is perhaps TRBD1 (6 bases). Trimming removed 7 bases from V and 4 bases from J, with 17 bases in between. This CDR3 is built from 14 residues. CDR1 and CDR2 (germline): SGHRS, YFSETQ. CDR3 sequence reads: CASRLFAGATEAFF. The CDR3 DNA reads as TGCGCCAGCCGTTTATTTGCGGGGGCCACTGAAGCTTTCTTT.

This chain links TRBV7-8 with TRBJ2-1; TRBD2 matches 7 bases. The CDR3 covers 15 residues. Trimming cost V 0 bases and J 10 bases; bases outside gene matches: 9. Germline V lookup: CDR1 SGHVS, CDR2 FQNEAQ. The CDR3 spells CASSLALLALEEQFF. The CDR3, as DNA: TGTGCCAGCAGCTTAGCCCTACTAGCGCTCGAGGAGCAGTTCTTC.

The rearrangement links TRBV15 to TRBJ2-2, with TRBD2 identical over 8 bases. V lost 3 bases and J lost 1; bases outside the gene matches: 1. Per germline, CDR1 LNHNV and CDR2 YYDKDF (reference sequence). This CDR3 is built from 15 residues. The CDR3 DNA follows: TGTGCCACCAGCAGGGCGGGAGGGAACACCGGGGAGCTGTTTTTT. Its protein is CATSRAGGNTGELFF.

This chain uses TRBV7-7 with TRBJ2-5; 9 positions match TRBD2. Germline-derived CDR1 and CDR2 are SSHAT and FNYEAQ (reference sequence). Trimming at V came to 0 bases and at J to 5 bases, leaving 4 bases not matched to a gene. The CDR3 contains 15 residues. In nucleotides, the CDR3 is TGTGCCAGCAGCTTAGCCCCCGGGACTAGCGAGACCCAGTACTTC. Translating it yields CASSLAPGTSETQYF.

The rearrangement joins TRBV7-2 to TRBJ1-1; 8 nucleotides line up with TRBD1. Germline-derived CDR1 and CDR2 are SGHTA and FQGNSA. The CDR3 is 15 amino acids. With 3 bases clipped from V and 7 bases from J, the junction kept 10 bases outside the gene matches. CDR3 nucleotide sequence: TGTGCCAGCAGCTTTCTCGACAGGGGCCGGGGTGAAGCTTTCTTT. It codes for CASSFLDRGRGEAFF.

The chain has TRBV29-1 and TRBJ1-4, with 9 positions matching TRBD1. After removal of 7 bases from V and 6 bases from J, the junction contained 6 bases not matched to a gene. Germline CDR1 reads SQVTM; CDR2 reads ANQGSEA. The CDR3 runs 13 residues. DNA for the CDR3: TGCAGCGCCGAGAGGGACAGGGATGAAAAACTGTTTTTT. Protein sequence: CSAERDRDEKLFF.

This clone was recorded a few times. The chain recombines TRBV16 with TRBJ1-5, with D possibly TRBD1 on 6 matching bases. CDR1 is KGHSY and CDR2 is FQNENV in the germline V gene. The CDR3 loop spans 14 amino acids. The V gene lost 3 bases and the J gene lost 0 bases, with 6 bases spanning the gap. This CDR3 reads CASSQDSSNQPQHF. The CDR3 DNA sequence: TGTGCCAGCAGCCAGGACAGTAGCAATCAGCCCCAGCATTTT.

This CDR3 is CASSLAPGQGRIWYF. The CDR3 DNA reads as TGCGCCAGCAGCTTGGCACCGGGACAGGGACGCATTTGGTACTTC. This sequence joins TRBV5-1 and TRBJ2-7, with TRBD1 matching over 9 bases. The V and J ends lost 0 bases and 12 bases, in that order; junction bases with no gene match: 13. Germline CDR1 reads SGHRS; CDR2 reads YFSETQ. The CDR3 has 15 residues.

V usage is TRBV19 and J usage is TRBJ1-1; weak D call: TRBD1 (5 bases). CDR3 length: 15 amino acids. The V gene's germline CDR1 is LNHDA and CDR2 SQIVND (reference sequence). V dropped 1 base and J dropped 5 bases, with 14 bases sitting between them. The CDR3 nucleotides are TGTGCCAGTAGTATAGCTGGCAGGGCGTGGACTGAAGCTTTCTTT. It yields the protein CASSIAGRAWTEAFF. The complete variable domain, with remaining parts taken from reference TRBV19 and TRBJ1-1, reads DGGITQSPKYLFRKEGQNVTLSCEQNLNHDAMYWYRQDPGQGLRLIYYSQIVNDFQKGDIAEGYSVSREKKESFPLTVTSAQKNPTAFYLCASSIAGRAWTEAFFGQGTRLTVV.